The 9 T cell receptor beta chains below were found in one sample sequenced in a study of blood T cell repertoires in COVID-19. TCRdb keeps only in-frame clones here, not all; method: immunoSEQ multiplex PCR. Of under 250,000 clones in the sample, approximately 80% were seen once. Sequencing was performed on peripheral blood. All receptors derive from a man aged 40-49 years with acute or convalescent COVID-19.

The chain is built from TRBV12-3 or TRBV12-4 and TRBJ2-3, with a possible D match to TRBD1 (6 bases). The CDR3 loop spans 13 amino acids. The germline V and J ends were trimmed by 6 bases and 3 bases, with 10 bases remaining between them. CDR3 in DNA: TGTGCCAGCAGGCGCACAGGGACAGATACGCAGTATTTT. Its protein is CASRRTGTDTQYF.

This clone was detected once. The V and J genes are TRBV2 and TRBJ1-2; D not certain. V dropped 2 bases and J dropped 4 bases, with 14 bases sitting between them. The CDR3 totals 15 residues. Germline assignment: CDR1 SNHLY and CDR2 FYNNEI. This chain's CDR3 is CASSEFGGIGYGYTF. CDR3 sequence (DNA): TGTGCCAGCAGTGAATTTGGAGGGATTGGCTATGGCTACACCTTC.

The V call is TRBV4-2, the J call TRBJ2-1; perhaps TRBD2 as D (5 bases). CDR3 length: 12 amino acids. Looked up from germline, CDR1 is LGHNA and CDR2 is YNFKEQ. Between the trimmed V and J ends, which lost 2 bases and 10 bases, there was a span of 9 bases. CDR3 region: CASSQTRLEQFF. In nucleotides, the CDR3 is TGTGCCAGCAGCCAAACGAGACTAGAGCAGTTCTTC.

The CDR3 DNA reads as TGTGCCAGCAGCGTAGATCCCGGACAGAACTACGAGCAGTACTTC. This codes for CASSVDPGQNYEQYF. The V call is TRBV9, the J call TRBJ2-7; D is perhaps TRBD1 (6 bases). The CDR3 contains 15 residues. Germline V gene lookup returns CDR1 SGDLS and CDR2 YYNGEE. Trimming stripped 0 bases from V and 3 bases from J, with 13 bases between. The full variable domain, its missing parts supplied by reference TRBV9 and TRBJ2-7, is DSGVTQTPKHLITATGQRVTLRCSPRSGDLSVYWYQQSLDQGLQFLIQYYNGEERAKGNILERFSAQQFPDLHSELNLSSLELGDSALYFCASSVDPGQNYEQYFGPGTRLTVT.

CDR3 DNA sequence: TGTGCCAGCAGTGAAGCGCTTCGGGGAGGGAAGACTGAAGCTTTCTTT. Translated: CASSEALRGGKTEAFF. The chain recombines TRBV6-1 with TRBJ1-1; no reliable D call. Trimming took off 0 bases at V and 5 bases at J, with 16 bases between the two ends. This CDR3 has 16 residues. Germline V gene sequence: CDR1 MNHNS, CDR2 SASEGT.

The chain has TRBV19 and TRBJ2-3, with 8 bases identical to TRBD2. V lost 5 bases, J lost 1 base, and 8 bases stayed unmatched. The V gene's germline CDR1 is LNHDA and CDR2 SQIVND (reference sequence). CDR3 length: 16 amino acids. This CDR3 reads CASSPASGRGTDTQYF. In DNA, the CDR3 is TGTGCCAGTAGTCCCGCTAGCGGGCGTGGCACAGATACGCAGTATTTT.

The V call is TRBV7-9, the J call TRBJ1-3; D might be TRBD1 (5 bases). V was trimmed by 2 bases and J by 4 bases, leaving 18 bases between them. CDR3 length: 17 residues. The V gene's germline CDR1 is SEHNR and CDR2 FQNEAQ (reference sequence). The CDR3 nucleotides read TGTGCCAGCAGCTTACGGCAGGGCTCGTCTTCAGGAAACACCATATATTTT. Encoded protein: CASSLRQGSSSGNTIYF.

The chain recombines TRBV30 with TRBJ2-4; 10 bases are shared with TRBD2. The CDR3 runs 17 residues. Germline values: CDR1 GTSNPN, CDR2 SVGIG (reference sequence). Trimming took 2 bases from V and 0 from J; bases not matched to a gene: 7. CDR3 protein: CAWSRLSGGGAKNIQYF. The DNA for the CDR3 is TGTGCCTGGAGTAGACTCAGCGGGGGGGGAGCCAAAAACATTCAGTACTTC.

The chain links TRBV7-6 to TRBJ2-7; 8 bases are shared with TRBD1. In germline, CDR1 is SGHVS, CDR2 FNYEAQ. CDR3 size: 15 residues. Germline trimming cut 3 bases from V and 4 bases from J; bases unmatched to any gene: 8. CDR3 DNA sequence: TGTGCCAGCAGCTTTTCACAGGGGGAGGCTTACGAGCAGTACTTC. Protein: CASSFSQGEAYEQYF.